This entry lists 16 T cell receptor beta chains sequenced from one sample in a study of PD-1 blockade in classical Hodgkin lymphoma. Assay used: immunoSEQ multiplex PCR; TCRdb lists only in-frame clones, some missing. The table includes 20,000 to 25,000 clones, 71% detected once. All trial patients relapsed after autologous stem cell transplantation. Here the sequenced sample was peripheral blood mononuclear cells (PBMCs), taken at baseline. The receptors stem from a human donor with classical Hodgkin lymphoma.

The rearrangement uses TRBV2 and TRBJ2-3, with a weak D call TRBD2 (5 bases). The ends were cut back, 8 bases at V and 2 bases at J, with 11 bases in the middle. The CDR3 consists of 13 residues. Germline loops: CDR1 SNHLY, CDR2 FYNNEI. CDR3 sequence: CASGGSFTDTQYF. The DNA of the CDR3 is TGTGCCAGCGGAGGTTCCTTCACAGATACGCAGTATTTT.

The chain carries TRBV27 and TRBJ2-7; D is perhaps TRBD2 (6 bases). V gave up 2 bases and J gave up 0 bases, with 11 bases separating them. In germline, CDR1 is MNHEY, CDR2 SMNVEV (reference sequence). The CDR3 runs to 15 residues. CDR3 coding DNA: TGTGCCAGCAGTTTAAGGGACTCCAGCTCCTACGAGCAGTACTTC. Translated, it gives CASSLRDSSSYEQYF.

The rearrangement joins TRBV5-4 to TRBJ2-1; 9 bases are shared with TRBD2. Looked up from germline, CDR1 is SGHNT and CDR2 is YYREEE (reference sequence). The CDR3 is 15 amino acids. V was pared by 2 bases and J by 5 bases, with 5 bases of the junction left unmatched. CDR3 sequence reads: CASSFVAGDHNEQFF. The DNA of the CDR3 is TGTGCCAGCAGCTTCGTAGCGGGAGACCACAATGAGCAGTTCTTC.

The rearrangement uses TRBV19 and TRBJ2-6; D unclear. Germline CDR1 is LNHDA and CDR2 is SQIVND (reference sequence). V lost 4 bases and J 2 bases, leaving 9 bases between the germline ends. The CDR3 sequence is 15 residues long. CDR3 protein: CASSRALAGANVLTF. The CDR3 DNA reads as TGTGCCAGTAGTAGGGCCCTCGCTGGGGCCAACGTCCTGACTTTC.

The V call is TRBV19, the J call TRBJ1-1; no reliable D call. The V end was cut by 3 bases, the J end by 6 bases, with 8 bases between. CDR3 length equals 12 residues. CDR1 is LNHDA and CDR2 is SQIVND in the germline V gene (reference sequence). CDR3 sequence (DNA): TGTGCCAGTAGTATGATTACGGCTGAAGCTTTCTTT. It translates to CASSMITAEAFF.

For the CDR3, the DNA is TGTGCCAGCAGGGGGAAGAATGAAAAACTGTTTTTT. Its translation: CASRGKNEKLFF. The chain couples TRBV27 to TRBJ1-4; D is uncertain. V lost 6 bases to trimming and J lost 5 bases, with 7 bases between them. The CDR3 runs to 12 residues. Germline assignment: CDR1 MNHEY and CDR2 SMNVEV (reference sequence).

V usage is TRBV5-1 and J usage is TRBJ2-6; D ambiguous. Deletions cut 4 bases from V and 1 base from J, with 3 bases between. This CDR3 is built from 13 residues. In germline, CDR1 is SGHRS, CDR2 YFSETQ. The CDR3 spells CASSTSGANVLTF. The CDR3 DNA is TGCGCCAGCAGCACGTCTGGGGCCAACGTCCTGACTTTC.

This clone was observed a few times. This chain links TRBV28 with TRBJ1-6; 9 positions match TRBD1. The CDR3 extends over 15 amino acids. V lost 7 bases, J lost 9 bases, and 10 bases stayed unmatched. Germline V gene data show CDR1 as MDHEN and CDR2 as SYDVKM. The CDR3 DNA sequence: TGTGCCAGCAAATCACAGGGGGCAGGTGGTTCACCCCTCCACTTT. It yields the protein CASKSQGAGGSPLHF.

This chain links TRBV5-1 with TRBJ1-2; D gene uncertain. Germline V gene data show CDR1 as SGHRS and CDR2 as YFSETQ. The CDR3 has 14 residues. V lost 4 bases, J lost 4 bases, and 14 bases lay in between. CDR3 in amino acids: CASSPGMGIYGYTF. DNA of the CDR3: TGCGCCAGCAGCCCCGGGATGGGTATCTATGGCTACACCTTC.

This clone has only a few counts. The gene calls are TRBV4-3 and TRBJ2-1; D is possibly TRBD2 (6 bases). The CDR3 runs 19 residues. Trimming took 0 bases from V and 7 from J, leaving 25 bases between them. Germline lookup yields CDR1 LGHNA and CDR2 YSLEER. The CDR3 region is CASSQDGVFGANRGNEQFF. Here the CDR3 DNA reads TGCGCCAGCAGCCAAGATGGGGTTTTTGGGGCTAATCGGGGGAATGAGCAGTTCTTC.

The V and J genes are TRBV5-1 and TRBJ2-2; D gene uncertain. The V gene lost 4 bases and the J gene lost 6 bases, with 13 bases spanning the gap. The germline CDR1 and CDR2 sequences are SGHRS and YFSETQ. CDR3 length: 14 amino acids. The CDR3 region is CASSPRVEAGELFF. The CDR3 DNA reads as TGCGCCAGCAGCCCCCGAGTCGAAGCCGGGGAGCTGTTTTTT.

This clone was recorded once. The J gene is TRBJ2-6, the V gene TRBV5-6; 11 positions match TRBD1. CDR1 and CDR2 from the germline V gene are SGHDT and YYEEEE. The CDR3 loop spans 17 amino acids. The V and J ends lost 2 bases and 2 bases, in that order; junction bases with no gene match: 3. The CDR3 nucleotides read TGTGCCAGCAGCTTTGGACAGGGGGCGGCTGGGGCCAACGTCCTGACTTTC. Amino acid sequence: CASSFGQGAAGANVLTF.

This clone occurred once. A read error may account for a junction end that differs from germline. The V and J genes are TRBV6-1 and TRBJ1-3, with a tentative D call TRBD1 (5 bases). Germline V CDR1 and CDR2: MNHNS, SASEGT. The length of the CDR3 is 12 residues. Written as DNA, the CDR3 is TGTGCCAGCAGTGAACTGGGTGGCAGGGCGGATTTT. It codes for CASSELGGRADF.

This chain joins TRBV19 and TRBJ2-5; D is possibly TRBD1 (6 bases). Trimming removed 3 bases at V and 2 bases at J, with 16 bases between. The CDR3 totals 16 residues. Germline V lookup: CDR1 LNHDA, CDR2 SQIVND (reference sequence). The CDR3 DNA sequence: TGTGCCAGTAGTATGAAAGGCCAGGGGAGACAAGAGACCCAGTACTTC. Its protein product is CASSMKGQGRQETQYF.

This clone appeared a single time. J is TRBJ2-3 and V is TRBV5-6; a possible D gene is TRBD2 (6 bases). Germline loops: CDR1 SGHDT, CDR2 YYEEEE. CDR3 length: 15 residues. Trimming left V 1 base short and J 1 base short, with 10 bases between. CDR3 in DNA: TGTGCCAGCAGCTTGCCGGGAGTTGGCACAGATACGCAGTATTTT. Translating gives CASSLPGVGTDTQYF.

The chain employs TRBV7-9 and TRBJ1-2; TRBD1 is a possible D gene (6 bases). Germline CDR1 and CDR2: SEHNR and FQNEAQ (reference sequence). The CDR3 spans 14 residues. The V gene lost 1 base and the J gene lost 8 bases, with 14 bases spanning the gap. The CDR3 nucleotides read TGTGCCAGCAGCTTAGACAGGGTGGAAGTCGGCTACACCTTC. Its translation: CASSLDRVEVGYTF.